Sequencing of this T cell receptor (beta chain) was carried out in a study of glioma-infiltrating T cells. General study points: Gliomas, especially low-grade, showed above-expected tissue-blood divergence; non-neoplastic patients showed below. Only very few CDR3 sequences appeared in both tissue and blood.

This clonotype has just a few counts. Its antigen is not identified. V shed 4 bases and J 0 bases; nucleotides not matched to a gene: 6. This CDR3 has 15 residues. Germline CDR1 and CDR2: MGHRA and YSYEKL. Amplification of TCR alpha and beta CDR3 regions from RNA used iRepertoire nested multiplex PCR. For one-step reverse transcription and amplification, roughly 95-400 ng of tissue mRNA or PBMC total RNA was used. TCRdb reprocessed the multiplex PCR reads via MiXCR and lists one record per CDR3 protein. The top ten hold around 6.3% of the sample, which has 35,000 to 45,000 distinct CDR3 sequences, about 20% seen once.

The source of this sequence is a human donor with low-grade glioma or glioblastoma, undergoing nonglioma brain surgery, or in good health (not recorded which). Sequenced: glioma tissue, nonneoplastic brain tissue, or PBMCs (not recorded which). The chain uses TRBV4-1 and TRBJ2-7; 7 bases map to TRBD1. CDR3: CASSLETGVSYEQYF. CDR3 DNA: TGCGCCAGCAGCCTCGAAACAGGGGTCTCCTACGAGCAGTACTTC.